This paragraph covers one TCR beta chain sequence. No antigen is known for it. This sample was included in a study of blood T cells in healthy people across ages. Whole-study results and caveats: Diversity of TCR beta per million T cells declined in a roughly linear way with age. Those diversity estimates obtained from one million T cells were thought to be underestimates.

V lost 8 bases, J lost 10 bases, and 21 bases lay in between. The CDR3 spans 14 residues. A second PCR of 7 to 11 cycles used a sample-barcoded 5' primer and a J-beta primer mix. Each cDNA molecule was tagged by a template-switch adaptor with 12 random nucleotides. Each CDR3 protein is one row after TCRdb ran MiXCR on the 5' RACE reads. Found here are fewer than 1,200,000 distinct CDR3 sequences, about 25% of them singletons; the top ten hold about 0.72%. Another study also made use of these data, one on T cells of mothers and their children.

The chain joins TRBV12-3 or TRBV12-4 to TRBJ2-1; tentatively, D is TRBD1 or TRBD2 (6 bases each). The sequence was collected from a girl aged 2 to 9 in good health. Sequencing was performed on blood. The CDR3 protein is CASGYGTPAGEQFF. The CDR3 region has the DNA TGTGCCAGCGGGTACGGGACACCGGCGGGGGAGCAGTTCTTC.